The present entry profiles one T cell receptor beta chain with its context. Random-hexamer reverse transcription was applied to roughly 0.45 to 1 ug RNA. Amplification of TCR beta CDR3 used immunoSEQ multiplex PCR across 54 Vbeta and 13 Jbeta. One entry per CDR3 protein results from TCRdb running MiXCR on the immunoSEQ multiplex PCR reads. The sample includes 250,000 to 300,000 distinct CDR3 sequences, 70% to 90% of them seen just once. Trimming pared 9 bases from V and 5 bases from J, leaving 16 bases between. The CDR3 is 14 residues long. CDR1 is KGHDR and CDR2 is SFDVKD in the germline V gene. This entry is derived from a study of CD8 T cells in Susac syndrome. Sequencing of TCR beta covered CD8+ and CD4+ T cells obtained from blood. Treatment-naive patients with stable or active relapsing-remitting disease were the multiple sclerosis controls.

J is TRBJ2-1 and V is TRBV24-1, with D perhaps matching TRBD1 (5 bases). The sample taken for sequencing was CD8+ T cells from PBMCs. This TCR was recovered from a human donor with multiple sclerosis. DNA for the CDR3: TGTGCCACCGGGGCAGGTCAGCTGAACAATGAGCAGTTCTTC. Translated, it gives CATGAGQLNNEQFF.